This is a list of T cell receptor beta chains from one sample in a study of shared clonotypes between healthy human individuals. Only in-frame clones appear in the TCRdb table, and some are missing; sequencing was by immunoSEQ multiplex PCR. The sample lists about 2.2 million clones, 90% to 95% occurring once. What was sequenced was naive CD8+ T cells from PBMCs. The receptors were gathered from a man aged 18 to 35 in good health. Some clones in this sample may be carry-over from other donors' samples. CDR3s include the opening cysteine and the closing phenylalanine or tryptophan. A D gene is named only where the DNA matches it firmly.

v_gene,d_gene,j_gene,CDR3aa,CDR3nt
TRBV11-2,TRBD1,TRBJ2-2,CASSLIGGAGELFF,TGTGCCAGCAGCTTAATAGGGGGCGCCGGGGAGCTGTTTTTT
TRBV5-8,-,TRBJ2-1,CASSVRRSSYNEQFF,TGTGCCAGCAGCGTGCGGAGGAGCTCCTACAATGAGCAGTTCTTC
TRBV4-1,-,TRBJ1-5,CASSPTDHSNQPQHF,TGCGCCAGCAGCCCAACAGACCATAGCAATCAGCCCCAGCATTTT
TRBV9,-,TRBJ2-7,CASSVDGVPYEQYF,TGTGCCAGCAGCGTAGATGGGGTCCCCTACGAGCAGTACTTC
TRBV7-9,TRBD1,TRBJ2-3,CASSQWTGGTDTQYF,TGTGCCAGCAGCCAATGGACAGGGGGTACAGATACGCAGTATTTT
TRBV30,-,TRBJ1-2,CAWRAGRYGYTF,TGTGCCTGGAGGGCTGGGAGGTATGGCTACACCTTC
TRBV4-1,TRBD2,TRBJ2-1,CASSQERREGNEQFF,TGCGCCAGCAGCCAAGAGCGGCGGGAGGGCAATGAGCAGTTCTTC
TRBV7-9,TRBD1,TRBJ2-3,CAAVDLGQSFTDTQYF,TGTGCCGCAGTCGACCTGGGACAGTCGTTCACAGATACGCAGTATTTT
TRBV5-6,-,TRBJ2-2,CASSFTGKFFGGELFF,TGTGCCAGCAGCTTCACAGGGAAGTTCTTTGGCGGGGAGCTGTTTTTT
TRBV27,TRBD2,TRBJ2-1,CASSSSGRGYNEQFF,TGTGCCAGCAGTTCAAGCGGGAGGGGCTACAATGAGCAGTTCTTC